The 3 T cell receptor beta chains below all came from one sample that was sequenced in a study of CD8+CD57+ T cells in acquired aplastic anemia. Patients included in sequencing had previously demonstrated CD8+CD57+ cell expansion by flow cytometry. Investigators profiled TCR beta VDJ and CDR3 from genomic DNA template. TCRdb reanalysed the reads using MiXCR and keeps one entry per CDR3 protein. Among about 160,000 distinct CDR3 sequences listed, approximately 44% were seen once. Material: sorted CD4+, CD8+, or CD8+CD57+ T cells (not recorded which) from PBMCs. The receptors originated from a human donor with aplastic anemia.

The genes are TRBV15 and TRBJ1-2; D is uncertain. This CDR3 spans 12 amino acids. V gave up 3 bases and J gave up 12 bases, with 14 bases separating them. Germline loops: CDR1 LNHNV, CDR2 YYDKDF (reference sequence). The DNA of the CDR3 is TGTGCCACCAGCAGTGGTAGTTTCACGAACACCTTC. It translates to CATSSGSFTNTF. Combining the CDR3 with reference TRBV15 and TRBJ1-2 gives the whole variable domain DAMVIQNPRYQVTQFGKPVTLSCSQTLNHNVMYWYQQKSSQAPKLLFHYYDKDFNNEADTPDNFQSRRPNTSFCFLDIRSPGLGDTAMYLCATSSGSFTNTFGSGTRLTVV.

The J gene is TRBJ1-2, the V gene TRBV7-9; D is perhaps TRBD1 (5 bases). This CDR3 region has 13 residues. CDR1 and CDR2 from the germline V gene are SEHNR and FQNEAQ (reference sequence). Trimming removed 6 bases from V and 2 bases from J, with 10 bases in between. In nucleotides, the CDR3 is TGTGCCAGCAGGTCGGAGGGGAACTATGGCTACACCTTC. Encoded protein: CASRSEGNYGYTF.

There are many counts of this clonotype. This sequence joins TRBV27 and TRBJ2-2, with D uncertain. Germline V CDR1 and CDR2: MNHEY, SMNVEV (reference sequence). Trimming took off 7 bases at V and 0 bases at J, with 9 bases between the two ends. The CDR3 is 14 amino acids. Here the CDR3 DNA reads TGTGCCAGCACCCATCCAGCGAACACCGGGGAGCTGTTTTTT. Its protein is CASTHPANTGELFF.